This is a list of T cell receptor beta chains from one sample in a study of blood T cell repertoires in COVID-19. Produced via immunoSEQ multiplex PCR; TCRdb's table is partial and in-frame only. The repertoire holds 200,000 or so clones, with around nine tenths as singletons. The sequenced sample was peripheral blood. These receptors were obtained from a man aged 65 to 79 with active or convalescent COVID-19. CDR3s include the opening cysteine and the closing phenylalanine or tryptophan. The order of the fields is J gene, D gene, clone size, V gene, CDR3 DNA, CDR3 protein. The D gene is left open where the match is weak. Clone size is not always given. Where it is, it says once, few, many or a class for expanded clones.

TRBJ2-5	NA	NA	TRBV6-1	TGTGCCAGCAGTGAAGGGGGGAGGAACCCCGCTGAGACCCAGTACTTC	CASSEGGRNPAETQYF
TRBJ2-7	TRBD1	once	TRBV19	TGTGCCAGTACCCCAAAGTTTGGGACAGGCCCCTACGAGCAGTACTTC	CASTPKFGTGPYEQYF
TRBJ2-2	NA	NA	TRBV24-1	TGTGCCACCAGCCCGACAGTCACCGGGGAGCTGTTTTTT	CATSPTVTGELFF
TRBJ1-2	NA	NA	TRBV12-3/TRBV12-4	TGTGCCAGCGTCGACCCAGGGGATGGAGGCTACACCTTC	CASVDPGDGGYTF
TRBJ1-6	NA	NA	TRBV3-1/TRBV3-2	TGTGCCAGCAGCCAAGGACAGATTAATTCACCCCTCCACTTT	CASSQGQINSPLHF
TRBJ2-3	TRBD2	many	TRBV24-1	TGTGCCACCTCGACCCAGCGGGAGGTAGAAGATACGCAGTATTTT	CATSTQREVEDTQYF
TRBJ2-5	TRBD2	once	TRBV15	TGTGCCACCAGCAGAGCTCCCCCGGGACTAGCTCAAGAGACCCAGTACTTC	CATSRAPPGLAQETQYF
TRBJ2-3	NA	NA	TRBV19	TGTGCCAGTTCCTCGAGGGCCTTCACAGATACGCAGTATTTT	CASSSRAFTDTQYF
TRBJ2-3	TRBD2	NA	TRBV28	TGTGCCAGCAGCATACTAGCGGGGGGTCGCACAGATACGCAGTATTTT	CASSILAGGRTDTQYF
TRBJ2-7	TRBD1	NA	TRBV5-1	TGCGCCAGCAGCTTGGTAGGACAGGGGGCCTCCTACGAGCAGTACTTC	CASSLVGQGASYEQYF
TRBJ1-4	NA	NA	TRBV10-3	TGTGCCATCAGTGAGTCGGCGGCAACTAATGAAAAACTGTTTTTT	CAISESAATNEKLFF
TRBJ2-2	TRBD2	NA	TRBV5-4	TGTGCCAGCAGCCAAGGACTAGCAGTGAACACCGGGGAGCTGTTTTTT	CASSQGLAVNTGELFF
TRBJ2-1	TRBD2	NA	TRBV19	TGTGCCAGTGTCCCCGGTGGGTCGGGAGGGCCCCACAATGAGCAGTTCTTC	CASVPGGSGGPHNEQFF
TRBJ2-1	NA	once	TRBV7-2	TGTGCCAGCAGCTTGATGACAAGGAATGAGCAGTTCTTC	CASSLMTRNEQFF
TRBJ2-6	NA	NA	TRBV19	TGTGCCACCAGGACTGGCGGGGCCAACGTCCTGACTTTC	CATRTGGANVLTF
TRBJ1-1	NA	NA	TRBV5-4	TGTGCCAGCAGCTGGGGCAGCCCCACCGGGAACACTGAAGCTTTCTTT	CASSWGSPTGNTEAFF
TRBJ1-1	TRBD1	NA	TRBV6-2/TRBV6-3	TGTGCCAGCAGTTATCAAACAGGGGGCTCCTACGACACTGAAGCTTTCTTT	CASSYQTGGSYDTEAFF
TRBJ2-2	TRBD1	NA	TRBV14	TGTGCCAGCAGCCAATTCAGGGGGCCGAGCACCGGGGAGCTGTTTTTT	CASSQFRGPSTGELFF
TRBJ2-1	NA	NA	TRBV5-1	TGCGCCAGCAGCTCGTTACAAACAAACAATGAGCAGTTCTTC	CASSSLQTNNEQFF
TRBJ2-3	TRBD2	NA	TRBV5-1	TGCGCCAGCCAATCCCCGGGACAAAATAAGGGTACTAGCGGGGGGTCCGTCACAGATACGCAGTATTTT	CASQSPGQNKGTSGGSVTDTQYF
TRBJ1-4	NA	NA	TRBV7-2	TGTGCCAGCAGCTTACGGGGTTATACAACTAATGAAAAACTGTTTTTT	CASSLRGYTTNEKLFF
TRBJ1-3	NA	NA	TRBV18	TGTGCCAGCTCACCAGCCTACAGGTCGAGCTCTGGAAACACCATATATTTT	CASSPAYRSSSGNTIYF
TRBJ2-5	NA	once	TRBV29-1	TGCAGCGTTGGCTCCCCAACCGGAGAGACCCAGTACTTC	CSVGSPTGETQYF
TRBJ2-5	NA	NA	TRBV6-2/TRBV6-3	TGTGCCAGCAGTTATTTACAAGAGACCCAGTACTTC	CASSYLQETQYF
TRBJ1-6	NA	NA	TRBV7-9	TGTGCCAGCAGCTTAGAGACAGGTACTTCACCCCTCCACTTT	CASSLETGTSPLHF
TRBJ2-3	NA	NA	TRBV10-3	TGTGCCATCAGTGGCCACCGACGAGGGGGTGGCACAGATACGCAGTATTTT	CAISGHRRGGGTDTQYF
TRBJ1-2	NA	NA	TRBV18	TGTGCCAGCTCACCAAAACAGCTTAACTATGGCTACACCTTC	CASSPKQLNYGYTF
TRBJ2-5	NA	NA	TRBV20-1	TGCAGTGCTAGTCTAGAGGGTTGGGAGACCCAGTACTTC	CSASLEGWETQYF
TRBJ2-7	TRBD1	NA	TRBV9	TGTGCCAGCAGCGCCTCCGGGACAGGGGCCAACGAGCAGTACTTC	CASSASGTGANEQYF
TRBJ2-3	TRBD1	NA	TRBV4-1	TGCGCCAGCAGCCAAAAACAGGGGCCAGATACGCAGTATTTT	CASSQKQGPDTQYF
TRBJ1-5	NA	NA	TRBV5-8	TGTGCCAGCGGCCGGGGAGATAGCAATCAGCCCCAGCATTTT	CASGRGDSNQPQHF
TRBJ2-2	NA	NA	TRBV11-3	TGTGCCAGCAGCTTAGGTTCTAGCGAGAACACCGGGGAGCTGTTTTTT	CASSLGSSENTGELFF
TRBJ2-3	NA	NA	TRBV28	TGTGCCAGCACCCCATGGGCGGGGAAGAGGGGCACAGATACGCAGTATTTT	CASTPWAGKRGTDTQYF
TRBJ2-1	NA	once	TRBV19	TGTGCCAGTAGTGAAACTTCGTATGATCAGTTCTTC	CASSETSYDQFF
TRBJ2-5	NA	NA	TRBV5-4	TGTGCCAGCAGCTTCCGGGAGATCCAGTACTTC	CASSFREIQYF
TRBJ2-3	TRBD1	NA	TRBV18	TGTGCCAGCTCACCAGGGACAGGGTTGGATACGCAGTATTTT	CASSPGTGLDTQYF
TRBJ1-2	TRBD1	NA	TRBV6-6	TGTGCCAGCAGTTACTTCGGACAGGGGGACTATGGCTACACCTTC	CASSYFGQGDYGYTF
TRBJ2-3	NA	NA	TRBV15	TGTGCCACCAGCAGAGCGGTGGGCTTGGGCCCCCTTTCCCTCACGCAGTATTTT	CATSRAVGLGPLSLTQYF
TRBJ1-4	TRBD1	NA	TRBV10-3	TGTGCCATCAGGGCAACAGGGGAACTCAGCCCGGAAAAACTGTTTTTT	CAIRATGELSPEKLFF
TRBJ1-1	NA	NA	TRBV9	TGTGCCAGCAGCTTGGCGACGGGAGGAGACACTGAAGCTTTCTTT	CASSLATGGDTEAFF
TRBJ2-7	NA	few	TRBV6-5	TGTGCCAGTCGTAAAAGGGGCTACGAGCAGTACTTC	CASRKRGYEQYF
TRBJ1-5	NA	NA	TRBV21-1	TGTGCCAGCAGCAAAGGGTTCCCGGGGAGTGGTGGTCAGCCCCAGCATTTT	CASSKGFPGSGGQPQHF
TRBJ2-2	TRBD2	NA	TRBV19	TGTGCCAGTAGTTGGAGCGGGGAAGGGGAGCTGTTTTTT	CASSWSGEGELFF
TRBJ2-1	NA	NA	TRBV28	TGTGCCAGCTGCCAGGGAGGCAATGAGCAGTTCTTC	CASCQGGNEQFF
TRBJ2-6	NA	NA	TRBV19	TGTGCCAGTAGTATTGTGGGACACCCGTCTGGGGCCAACGTCCTGACTTTC	CASSIVGHPSGANVLTF
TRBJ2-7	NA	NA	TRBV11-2	TGTGCCAGCAGCTATTTATACGAGCAGTACTTC	CASSYLYEQYF
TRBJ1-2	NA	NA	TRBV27	TGTGCCAGCAGGCGCGCGGGACCAGGAGGCTACACCTTC	CASRRAGPGGYTF
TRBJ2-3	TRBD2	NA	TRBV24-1	TGTGCCACCAGTGGGATAGCGGGTTCCCAGTATTTT	CATSGIAGSQYF
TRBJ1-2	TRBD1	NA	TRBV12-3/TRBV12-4	TGTGCCAGCAGGGGGACAGCACGGGGCTACACCTTC	CASRGTARGYTF
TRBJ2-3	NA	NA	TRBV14	TGTGCCAGCAGCCAACGCAGTCGCACAGATACGCAGTATTTT	CASSQRSRTDTQYF
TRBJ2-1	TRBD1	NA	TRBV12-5	TGTGCTAGTGGAACCGGGACAGGCTACAATGAGCAGTTCTTC	CASGTGTGYNEQFF
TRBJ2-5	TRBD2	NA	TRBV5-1	TGCGCCAGCAGCCGAGGCCAGCGGGGGACCTCCTCGGAGACCCAGTACTTC	CASSRGQRGTSSETQYF
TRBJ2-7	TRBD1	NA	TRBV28	TGTGCCAGCAGTCAAACCGGGACAGCTCCAATCTACGAGCAGTACTTC	CASSQTGTAPIYEQYF
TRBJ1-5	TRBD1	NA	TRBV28	TGTGCCAGCAGTTTAAGGGTGGGGACAGGGATAAATCAGCCCCAGCATTTT	CASSLRVGTGINQPQHF
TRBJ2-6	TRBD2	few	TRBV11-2	TGTGCCAGCAGTAGCGGGGGCTTTGGGGCCAACGTCCTGACTTTC	CASSSGGFGANVLTF